The 22 T cell receptor beta chains presented below share a single source sample, sequenced in a study of neurological immune-mediated disorders. TCRdb re-analysed the 5' RACE reads in MiXCR, keeping a single row per CDR3 protein. This sample yields 60,000 to 85,000 distinct CDR3 sequences, of which roughly 4.5% are seen a single time; 2% to 2.5% belongs to the top ten. Input material: PBMCs. The source is a woman aged 65 to 85 with multiple sclerosis.

In this sample, this clonotype turned up many times. The gene calls are TRBV7-2 and TRBJ2-7; 11 bases map to TRBD2. Germline V lookup: CDR1 SGHTA, CDR2 FQGNSA. CDR3 size: 13 residues. Germline trimming cut 8 bases from V and 6 bases from J; bases unmatched to any gene: 6. The CDR3 is CASGIAGGLEQYF. In DNA form, the CDR3 reads TGTGCCAGCGGAATAGCGGGAGGGCTCGAGCAGTACTTC.

About this clonotype: This may stem from a read error, because a much larger clone lies one nucleotide away. CDR3 loop: CSARSGLYYEQYF. The DNA of the CDR3 is TGCAGTGCTAGGTCCGGGCTATACTACGAGCAGTACTTC. The J gene is TRBJ2-7, the V gene TRBV20-1; no clear D. Germline-derived CDR1 and CDR2 are DFQATT and SNEGSKA (reference sequence). The CDR3 runs 13 residues. Trimming left V 3 bases short and J 3 bases short, with 12 bases between.

This clonotype was detected many times. The chain joins TRBV20-1 to TRBJ1-2, with no clear D. The CDR3 loop spans 15 amino acids. Trimming removed 3 bases at V and 7 bases at J, with 21 bases between. Germline CDR1 is DFQATT and CDR2 is SNEGSKA (reference sequence). The DNA for the CDR3 is TGCAGTGCTAGGGGAAAGGAAGGAAACTCTGGTGGCTACACCTTC. Protein sequence: CSARGKEGNSGGYTF.

The chain recombines TRBV3-1 with TRBJ1-1, with 7 bases identical to TRBD1. Trimming removed 4 bases from V and 4 bases from J; junction bases left unmatched: 9. There are 15 residues in the CDR3. The germline CDR1 and CDR2 sequences are LGHDT and YNNKEL (reference sequence). This CDR3 is CASSPWGQGVTEAFF. CDR3 nucleotides: TGTGCCAGCAGCCCCTGGGGCCAGGGGGTCACTGAAGCTTTCTTT.

This clonotype was seen ten or more times. This sequence joins TRBV3-1 and TRBJ2-2; D remains ambiguous. V dropped 2 bases and J dropped 6 bases, with 4 bases sitting between them. Germline V gene lookup returns CDR1 LGHDT and CDR2 YNNKEL (reference sequence). The CDR3 extends over 12 amino acids. CDR3 sequence reads: CASSQWAGELFF. The CDR3 coding sequence is TGTGCCAGCAGCCAATGGGCCGGGGAGCTGTTTTTT.

At least ten counts were recorded for this clonotype. The chain employs TRBV7-2 and TRBJ2-1; the match to TRBD2 covers 7 bases. Germline CDR1 is SGHTA and CDR2 is FQGNSA. Trimming took 4 bases from V and 5 from J; bases not matched to a gene: 11. This CDR3 has 16 residues. The DNA of the CDR3 is TGTGCCAGCAGCTCCACGGGAGGACTATTTAACAATGAGCAGTTCTTC. It specifies CASSSTGGLFNNEQFF.

This clonotype was seen many times. The chain employs TRBV7-8 and TRBJ2-5; TRBD2 matches at 10 bases. Germline V gene sequence: CDR1 SGHVS, CDR2 FQNEAQ. V lost 1 base, J lost 9 bases, and 14 bases stayed unmatched. The CDR3 has 17 residues. The CDR3 loop reads CASSLGASGRAHRAQYF. The DNA of the CDR3 is TGTGCCAGCAGCTTAGGGGCTAGCGGGAGAGCCCATAGGGCCCAGTACTTC.

Many counts were recorded for this clonotype. The chain links TRBV5-1 to TRBJ1-1; 11 nucleotides match TRBD1. There are 16 residues in the CDR3. J lost 6 bases, V lost 1 base, and 8 bases had no gene match. Germline lookup yields CDR1 SGHRS and CDR2 YFSETQ. In nucleotides, the CDR3 is TGCGCCAGCAGCTTGAGGACAGGACAGGGGGCTGCTGAAGCTTTCTTT. Translating gives CASSLRTGQGAAEAFF.

This clonotype has a count of ten or more. V and J are TRBV2 and TRBJ2-5; 7 positions match TRBD1. Looked up from germline, CDR1 is SNHLY and CDR2 is FYNNEI. The CDR3 has 14 amino acids. J was trimmed by 3 bases and V by 5 bases; bases with no gene match: 6. The CDR3 coding sequence is TGTGCCAGCAGTCCCGACAGGGACGAAGAGACCCAGTACTTC. Its translation: CASSPDRDEETQYF.

The rearrangement joins TRBV5-1 to TRBJ2-5, with 8 nucleotides matching TRBD1. The CDR3 length is 15 residues. Looked up from germline, CDR1 is SGHRS and CDR2 is YFSETQ. The V segment lost 0 bases and the J segment 4 bases; nucleotides outside the gene matches: 5. The CDR3 sequence is CASSLGDRMTETQYF. CDR3 nucleotides: TGCGCCAGCAGCTTGGGGGACAGGATGACAGAGACCCAGTACTTC. The full variable domain, in which reference TRBV5-1 and TRBJ2-5 provide the parts outside the CDR3, is KAGVTQTPRYLIKTRGQQVTLSCSPISGHRSVSWYQQTPGQGLQFLFEYFSETQRNKGNFPGRFSGRQFSNSRSEMNVSTLELGDSALYLCASSLGDRMTETQYFGPGTRLLVL.

This clonotype was counted ten times or more. This sequence joins TRBV6-6 and TRBJ2-7; TRBD2 matches at 11 bases. In germline, CDR1 is MNHNY, CDR2 SVGAGI (reference sequence). V was clipped by 4 bases and J by 4 bases; unmatched bases: 6. This CDR3 has 15 amino acids. The CDR3 DNA reads as TGTGCCAGCAGTTGGGGACTAGCGGACTTATACGAGCAGTACTTC. Translated, it gives CASSWGLADLYEQYF.

This clonotype came up many times. The chain carries TRBV12-3 or TRBV12-4 and TRBJ2-7; D gene uncertain. Deletions cut 5 bases from V and 5 bases from J, with 10 bases between. This CDR3 is 12 amino acids long. The CDR3 protein is CASSPGAHEQYF. The CDR3 DNA is TGTGCCAGCAGTCCGGGCGCCCACGAGCAGTACTTC.

J is TRBJ1-1 and V is TRBV20-1; maybe TRBD1 (6 bases). The V and J ends lost 5 bases and 0 bases respectively, with 10 bases between them. Germline CDR1 and CDR2: DFQATT and SNEGSKA (reference sequence). This CDR3 has 13 amino acids. The CDR3 DNA follows: TGCAGTGCTTGGACAGAGATGAACACTGAAGCTTTCTTT. Its translation is CSAWTEMNTEAFF.

This clonotype was seen repeatedly, ten times or more. This chain joins TRBV20-1 and TRBJ2-1, with 7 bases fitting TRBD2. V dropped 3 bases and J dropped 0; count of bases not matched to a gene: 8. The germline CDR1 and CDR2 sequences are DFQATT and SNEGSKA (reference sequence). This CDR3 has 16 amino acids. The CDR3 coding sequence is TGCAGTGCTAGCGGGAGCGGGGTACTCTCCTACAATGAGCAGTTCTTC. It codes for CSASGSGVLSYNEQFF.

This clonotype has at least ten counts. The V call is TRBV7-2, the J call TRBJ1-1; D is unclear. This CDR3 contains 14 residues. With 1 base removed from V and 1 base from J, the gap between germline ends came to 7 bases. Per the germline V gene, CDR1 is SGHTA and CDR2 is FQGNSA. The DNA for the CDR3 is TGTGCCAGCAGCTTAGTGCGGGGGAACACTGAAGCTTTCTTT. Translated, it gives CASSLVRGNTEAFF.

This clonotype was detected ten times or more. V gene TRBV5-1 combines with J gene TRBJ2-7; TRBD2 might be the D (6 bases). Germline V gene sequence: CDR1 SGHRS, CDR2 YFSETQ. The germline V and J ends were trimmed by 4 bases and 2 bases, with 13 bases remaining between them. This CDR3 region has 14 residues. The CDR3 spells CASSPRLVTYEQYF. The CDR3 DNA sequence: TGCGCCAGCAGCCCGCGACTAGTAACCTACGAGCAGTACTTC.

The rearrangement joins TRBV7-6 to TRBJ2-3, with D perhaps matching TRBD2 (6 bases). This CDR3 is 14 amino acids long. The germline V and J ends were trimmed by 10 bases and 2 bases, with 16 bases remaining between them. Germline loops: CDR1 SGHVS, CDR2 FNYEAQ. DNA of the CDR3: TGTGCCACTCGGGCGGGACCTGACACAGATACGCAGTATTTT. This codes for CATRAGPDTDTQYF.

This clonotype was recorded at least ten times. The CDR3 bases are TGTGCCAGTAGTAGTTCCCCGGACTCCGCGCTCAATGAGCAGTTCTTC. Its protein is CASSSSPDSALNEQFF. The chain couples TRBV19 to TRBJ2-1, with D perhaps TRBD2 (5 bases). CDR3 length: 16 residues. The germline gives CDR1 LNHDA, CDR2 SQIVND (reference sequence). V gave up 4 bases and J gave up 6 bases, with 19 bases separating them.

In its sample, this clonotype was seen once. A much larger clone differs from this one at a single base, so this may be a read error. V usage is TRBV27 and J usage is TRBJ2-7; 8 positions match TRBD1. The V gene's germline CDR1 is MNHEY and CDR2 SMNVEV (reference sequence). CDR3 length equals 13 residues. In nucleotides, the CDR3 is TGTGCCAGAAGGAGGCAGGGGGCCTATGAGCAGTACTTC. This sequence encodes CARRRQGAYEQYF.

This chain connects TRBV12-3 or TRBV12-4 to TRBJ2-1; no firm D call. Trimming cost V 6 bases and J 16 bases, with 16 bases left between them. The CDR3 is 11 residues long. Here the CDR3 reads CASSSEAVIFF. In DNA, the CDR3 is TGTGCCAGCAGCTCCGAGGCAGTTATTTTCTTC.

This clonotype showed up many times. V usage is TRBV7-3 and J usage is TRBJ2-1, with 12 bases identical to TRBD2. In germline, CDR1 is SGHTA, CDR2 FQGTGA. Trimming removed 3 bases from V and 3 bases from J; junction bases left unmatched: 6. The CDR3 spans 17 residues. CDR3 region: CASSFQPGLAGYNEQFF. The CDR3 region has the DNA TGTGCCAGCAGCTTTCAACCGGGACTAGCGGGCTACAATGAGCAGTTCTTC.

This clonotype was seen many times. This chain uses TRBV12-3 or TRBV12-4 with TRBJ2-1; 10 positions match TRBD2. V shed 3 bases, J shed 8 bases, and the junction held 7 bases outside the gene matches. CDR3 length: 15 amino acids. The CDR3 region is CASSFGDSGGDEQFF. DNA for the CDR3: TGTGCCAGCAGTTTTGGGGACAGCGGGGGGGATGAGCAGTTCTTC.